The 26 T cell receptor beta chains given below trace back to one sample, sequenced in a study of vaccination effects on CD4 cells after COVID-19. Which antigens these TCRs recognize remains unknown. Generated by immunoSEQ multiplex PCR, the TCRdb table keeps only in-frame clones and is missing some. The table records tens of thousands of clones, approximately 76% of them present only once. Using viral peptide pools, the ViraFEST assay grew out antigen-specific CD4+ T cells prior to sequencing. Isolating CD4+ T cells followed around nine days of culture. Testing of the vaccine recipients showed negative nucleocapsid antibodies and no prior SARS-CoV-2 infection. The material was CD4+ T cells from PBMCs cultured with HCoV-NL63 spike peptides, obtained before COVID-19 vaccination. These receptors all stem from a human donor who received a COVID-19 vaccine.

The chain joins TRBV6-5 to TRBJ2-4; D is uncertain. With 4 bases removed from V and 5 bases from J, the gap between germline ends came to 6 bases. Germline CDR1 reads MNHEY; CDR2 reads SVGAGI. This CDR3 contains 12 residues. The CDR3 is CASSSPENIQYF. CDR3 coding DNA: TGTGCCAGCAGTTCACCAGAAAACATTCAGTACTTC.

This rearrangement joins TRBV2 to TRBJ2-2; D unclear. The V end was cut by 5 bases, the J end by 5 bases, with 9 bases between. The V gene's germline CDR1 is SNHLY and CDR2 FYNNEI. The CDR3 totals 13 residues. CDR3 in DNA: TGTGCCAGCAGTAAGGGAATTACCGGGGAGCTGTTTTTT. It codes for CASSKGITGELFF. Full variable domain (remainder filled in from reference TRBV2 and TRBJ2-2): EPEVTQTPSHQVTQMGQEVILRCVPISNHLYFYWYRQILGQKVEFLVSFYNNEISEKSEIFDDQFSVERPDGSNFTLKIRSTKLEDSAMYFCASSKGITGELFFGEGSRLTVL.

This chain joins TRBV5-6 and TRBJ2-5; 10 bases agree with TRBD1. V shed 3 bases and J 3 bases; nucleotides not matched to a gene: 5. CDR1 is SGHDT, CDR2 YYEEEE, per germline. The CDR3 spans 15 residues. CDR3 residues: CASSSRDRGEETQYF. The DNA of the CDR3 is TGTGCCAGCAGCTCCCGGGACAGGGGTGAAGAGACCCAGTACTTC.

This CDR3 reads CASSLVPGANTGELFF. The CDR3 DNA sequence: TGTGCCAGCAGCTTGGTTCCGGGCGCGAACACCGGGGAGCTGTTTTTT. V and J are TRBV5-6 and TRBJ2-2; unclear D gene. CDR3 length: 16 amino acids. Trimming pared 0 bases from V and 0 bases from J, leaving 9 bases between. Per germline, CDR1 SGHDT and CDR2 YYEEEE.

The rearrangement uses TRBV14 and TRBJ2-5; D is ambiguous. This CDR3 contains 13 residues. CDR1 and CDR2 from the germline V gene are SGHDN and FVKESK. Trimming removed 4 bases at V and 2 bases at J, with 8 bases between. CDR3 DNA: TGTGCCAGCAGCCGGGCAGCTCAAGAGACCCAGTACTTC. Protein sequence: CASSRAAQETQYF.

This CDR3 is CASSFKGQVGEAFF. The CDR3 DNA follows: TGTGCCAGCAGCTTTAAGGGACAGGTGGGTGAAGCTTTCTTT. The chain links TRBV7-2 to TRBJ1-1; 8 bases agree with TRBD1. V lost 3 bases to trimming and J lost 7 bases; unmatched junction nucleotides: 7. In germline, CDR1 is SGHTA, CDR2 FQGNSA. The CDR3 is 14 amino acids.

This clone came up a few times. CDR3 DNA sequence: TGCGCCAGCAGCCCCTATCTCCCTAGCGGGGTCATGCAAAACACCGGGGAGCTGTTTTTT. It codes for CASSPYLPSGVMQNTGELFF. The rearrangement uses TRBV5-1 and TRBJ2-2; TRBD2 agrees at 9 bases. The V gene end was trimmed by 4 bases and the J gene end by 2 bases; junction bases not matched to a gene: 18. CDR1 and CDR2 from the germline V gene are SGHRS and YFSETQ. The CDR3 covers 20 residues. The full variable domain, with the rest looked up from reference TRBV5-1 and TRBJ2-2, is KAGVTQTPRYLIKTRGQQVTLSCSPISGHRSVSWYQQTPGQGLQFLFEYFSETQRNKGNFPGRFSGRQFSNSRSEMNVSTLELGDSALYLCASSPYLPSGVMQNTGELFFGEGSRLTVL.

The rearrangement links TRBV29-1 to TRBJ1-1; TRBD1 matches at 9 bases. Germline CDR1 SQVTM, CDR2 ANQGSEA. The V gene end was trimmed by 6 bases and the J gene end by 2 bases; junction bases not matched to a gene: 7. This CDR3 comprises 14 residues. CDR3 residues: CSVKGTGLNTEAFF. For the CDR3, the DNA is TGCAGCGTGAAGGGGACAGGGTTAAACACTGAAGCTTTCTTT. Filled out from reference TRBV29-1 and TRBJ1-1, the complete variable domain reads SAVISQKPSRDICQRGTSLTIQCQVDSQVTMMFWYRQQPGQSLTLIATANQGSEATYESGFVIDKFPISRPNLTFSTLTVSNMSPEDSSIYLCSVKGTGLNTEAFFGQGTRLTVV.

This chain uses TRBV7-8 with TRBJ2-5; D is tentatively TRBD1 or TRBD2 (5 bases each). Between the trimmed V and J ends, which lost 6 bases and 7 bases, there was a span of 21 bases. The length of the CDR3 is 15 residues. CDR1 is SGHVS and CDR2 is FQNEAQ in the germline V gene. The CDR3 spells CASSSRSGPGRTQYF. The CDR3 DNA is TGTGCCAGCAGTTCTCGGTCGGGGCCAGGGCGGACCCAGTACTTC.

The CDR3, as DNA: TGCGCCAGCAGTGAGGCTAGCGGGGTAGCAGATACGCAGTATTTT. It is translated as CASSEASGVADTQYF. The chain uses TRBV10-1 and TRBJ2-3, with 9 bases matching TRBD2. Germline CDR1 WNHNN, CDR2 SYGVQD (reference sequence). J gave up 4 bases and V 2 bases, and 4 bases lay outside the gene matches. The CDR3 length is 15 residues.

The chain uses TRBV19 and TRBJ1-3; D is uncertain. The V and J ends lost 4 bases and 2 bases respectively, with 9 bases between them. The CDR3 is 14 residues long. Looked up from germline, CDR1 is LNHDA and CDR2 is SQIVND (reference sequence). CDR3 DNA: TGTGCCAGTAGTAGGATGGGGACTGGAAACACCATATATTTT. Translating it yields CASSRMGTGNTIYF.

The chain employs TRBV9 and TRBJ2-1; TRBD2 agrees at 13 bases. The length of the CDR3 is 18 residues. From germline, CDR1 is SGDLS and CDR2 YYNGEE. V shed 3 bases, J shed 0 bases, and the junction held 6 bases outside the gene matches. This CDR3 reads CASSAGLAGAPSYNEQFF. The CDR3, as DNA: TGTGCCAGCAGCGCAGGACTAGCGGGGGCTCCCTCCTACAATGAGCAGTTCTTC.

This clone was counted ten times or more. The chain is built from TRBV11-1 and TRBJ2-5; unclear D gene. The V gene's germline CDR1 is SGHAT and CDR2 FQDESV (reference sequence). Trimming took 1 base from V and 7 from J, leaving 10 bases between them. CDR3 length: 13 amino acids. The CDR3 DNA is TGTGCCAGCAGCTTAGGGTTCTTAAGGACCCAGTACTTC. This encodes CASSLGFLRTQYF.

V is TRBV7-3 and J is TRBJ2-3, with D hard to call. V was cut by 4 bases and J by 2 bases, with 1 base left in between. Per germline, CDR1 SGHTA and CDR2 FQGTGA. The CDR3 length is 11 residues. CDR3 sequence reads: CASSSTDTQYF. The DNA for the CDR3 is TGTGCCAGCAGCTCCACAGATACGCAGTATTTT.

This chain connects TRBV28 to TRBJ1-1; D is uncertain. Germline V gives CDR1 MDHEN, CDR2 SYDVKM. The CDR3 runs 12 residues. Trimming shortened V by 1 base and J by 4 bases, and 4 bases separated the two germline ends. This CDR3 is CASSLSLTEAFF. DNA of the CDR3: TGTGCCAGCAGTTTATCCCTCACTGAAGCTTTCTTT.

The chain has TRBV3-1 (or the pseudogene TRBV3-2) and TRBJ2-1; D is undetermined. In germline, CDR1 is LGHDT, CDR2 YNNKEL (reference sequence). The CDR3 is 12 amino acids. V shed 1 base and J shed 10 bases, with 8 bases lying between them. CDR3 loop: CASSQVEHEQFF. CDR3 DNA: TGTGCCAGCAGCCAAGTTGAACACGAGCAGTTCTTC.

This clone has only a few counts. This rearrangement joins TRBV5-8 to TRBJ1-5; TRBD1 aligns across 8 bases. The trim removed 5 bases at V and 6 bases at J, leaving 7 bases unmatched. Germline V gives CDR1 SGHTS, CDR2 YDEGEE. The CDR3 has 14 amino acids. For the CDR3, the DNA is TGTGCCAGCAGTTGGACAGGGTTAGGTCAGCCCCAGCATTTT. Its protein product is CASSWTGLGQPQHF.

This clone occurred a few times. The chain recombines TRBV7-9 with TRBJ1-1, with D possibly matching TRBD1 (5 bases). With 1 base removed from V and 1 base from J, the gap between germline ends came to 7 bases. Germline V lookup: CDR1 SEHNR, CDR2 FQNEAQ (reference sequence). The CDR3 is made up of 14 amino acids. CDR3 DNA: TGTGCCAGCAGCTTAGGGGACGGGAACACTGAAGCTTTCTTT. This codes for CASSLGDGNTEAFF.

This sequence joins TRBV29-1 and TRBJ2-3; the match to TRBD1 covers 8 bases. Unmatched junction bases numbered 8, after V lost 4 bases and J lost 2 bases. CDR1 is SQVTM and CDR2 is ANQGSEA in the germline V gene. This CDR3 is 15 amino acids long. The CDR3 sequence is CSVAGGYRITDTQYF. CDR3 coding DNA: TGCAGCGTTGCAGGGGGCTATCGGATCACAGATACGCAGTATTTT.

V is TRBV6-5 and J is TRBJ1-4; D unresolved. V lost 6 bases and J 7 bases, leaving 15 bases between the germline ends. This CDR3 contains 14 residues. Germline V CDR1 and CDR2: MNHEY, SVGAGI. The CDR3 sequence is CASSPVLLVEKLFF. Here the CDR3 DNA reads TGTGCCAGCAGCCCCGTGTTACTGGTTGAAAAACTGTTTTTT.

The sample holds one count of this clone. The rearrangement joins TRBV5-1 to TRBJ2-5, with 15 bases lining up with TRBD2. V trimming: 4 bases; J trimming: 1 base; junction bases outside the gene matches: 5. This CDR3 has 17 residues. CDR1 and CDR2 (germline): SGHRS, YFSETQ. This chain's CDR3 is CASSLGTSGGPQETQYF. The CDR3 nucleotides read TGCGCCAGCAGCCTGGGGACTAGCGGGGGGCCCCAAGAGACCCAGTACTTC.

This clone was observed a few times. This rearrangement joins TRBV7-2 to TRBJ1-6, with 11 bases identical to TRBD1. J was trimmed by 9 bases and V by 6 bases; bases with no gene match: 10. CDR1 SGHTA and CDR2 FQGNSA come from the germline V gene. The CDR3 has 16 amino acids. CDR3 in DNA: TGTGCCAGCAGGACCGGACAGGGGGCAATAGGTTCACCCCTCCACTTT. The encoded protein is CASRTGQGAIGSPLHF.

The chain is built from TRBV9 and TRBJ2-5; the D is unclear. Looked up from germline, CDR1 is SGDLS and CDR2 is YYNGEE. This CDR3 spans 13 amino acids. Deletions cut 0 bases from V and 2 bases from J, with 5 bases between. For the CDR3, the DNA is TGTGCCAGCAGCGTAGGGATACAAGAGACCCAGTACTTC. Translating gives CASSVGIQETQYF.

V and J are TRBV18 and TRBJ1-2; D may be TRBD1 (5 bases). This CDR3 is 14 amino acids long. The V gene's germline CDR1 is KGHSH and CDR2 LQKENI. Between the trimmed V and J ends, which lost 3 bases and 2 bases, there was a span of 10 bases. The CDR3 DNA follows: TGTGCCAGCTCACCTGTGAGGGGCAACTATGGCTACACCTTC. Translated: CASSPVRGNYGYTF.

The chain uses TRBV24-1 and TRBJ2-3; maybe TRBD1 (5 bases). Germline-derived CDR1 and CDR2 are KGHDR and SFDVKD. V was clipped by 1 base and J by 6 bases, with 10 bases between them. This CDR3 contains 14 residues. CDR3: CATSDFRGADTQYF. CDR3 in DNA: TGTGCCACCAGTGATTTTAGGGGTGCGGATACGCAGTATTTT.

The chain employs TRBV12-3 or TRBV12-4 and TRBJ1-1; tentatively, D is TRBD1 (5 bases). V dropped 4 bases and J dropped 8 bases, with 8 bases sitting between them. The CDR3 spans 11 residues. Written as DNA, the CDR3 is TGTGCCAGCAGTTCCCACAGGGAAGCTTTCTTT. It specifies CASSSHREAFF.